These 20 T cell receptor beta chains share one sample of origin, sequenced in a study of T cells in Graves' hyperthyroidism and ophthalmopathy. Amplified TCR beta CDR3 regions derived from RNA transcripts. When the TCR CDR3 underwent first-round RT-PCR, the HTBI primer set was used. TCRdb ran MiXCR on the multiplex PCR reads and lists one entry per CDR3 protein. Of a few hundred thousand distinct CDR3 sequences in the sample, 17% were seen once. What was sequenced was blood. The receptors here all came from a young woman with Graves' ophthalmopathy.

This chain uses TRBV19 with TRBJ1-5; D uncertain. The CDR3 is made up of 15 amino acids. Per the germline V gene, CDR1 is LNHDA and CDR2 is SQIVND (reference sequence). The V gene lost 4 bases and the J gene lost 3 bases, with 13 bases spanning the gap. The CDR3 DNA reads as TGTGCCAGTAGTACAACCAAGGGTAACAATCAGCCCCAGCATTTT. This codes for CASSTTKGNNQPQHF.

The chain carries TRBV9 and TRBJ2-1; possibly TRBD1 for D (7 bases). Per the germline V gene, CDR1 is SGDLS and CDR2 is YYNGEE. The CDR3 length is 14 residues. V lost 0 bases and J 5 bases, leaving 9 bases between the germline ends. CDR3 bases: TGTGCCAGCAGCGTAGCAGGGGGGAACAATGAGCAGTTCTTC. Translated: CASSVAGGNNEQFF.

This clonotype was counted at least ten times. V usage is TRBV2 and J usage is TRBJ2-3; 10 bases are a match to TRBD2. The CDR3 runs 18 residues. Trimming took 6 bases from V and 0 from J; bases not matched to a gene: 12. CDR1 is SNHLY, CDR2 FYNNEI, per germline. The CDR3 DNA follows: TGTGCCAGCAGCCTTAGGTTTAGCGGGGGGACTAGCACAGATACGCAGTATTTT. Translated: CASSLRFSGGTSTDTQYF.

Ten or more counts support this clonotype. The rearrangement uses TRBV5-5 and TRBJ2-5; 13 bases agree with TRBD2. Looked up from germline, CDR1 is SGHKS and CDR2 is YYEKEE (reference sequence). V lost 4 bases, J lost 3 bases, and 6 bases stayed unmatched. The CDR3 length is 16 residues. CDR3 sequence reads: CASSPGLAGAEETQYF. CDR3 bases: TGTGCCAGCAGCCCCGGACTAGCGGGAGCAGAAGAGACCCAGTACTTC.

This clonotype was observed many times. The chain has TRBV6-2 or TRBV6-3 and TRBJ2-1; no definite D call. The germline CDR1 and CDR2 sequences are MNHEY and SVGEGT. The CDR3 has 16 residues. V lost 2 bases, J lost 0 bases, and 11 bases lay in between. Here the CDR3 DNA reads TGTGCCAGCAGTTACGATCGAGAAAGCTCCTACAATGAGCAGTTCTTC. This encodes CASSYDRESSYNEQFF.

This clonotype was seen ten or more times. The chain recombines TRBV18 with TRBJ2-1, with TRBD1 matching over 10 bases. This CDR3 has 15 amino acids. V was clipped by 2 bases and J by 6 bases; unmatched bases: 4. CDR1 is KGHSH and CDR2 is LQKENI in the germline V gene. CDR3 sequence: CASSPGTGVSNEQFF. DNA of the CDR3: TGTGCCAGCTCACCAGGGACAGGGGTAAGCAATGAGCAGTTCTTC.

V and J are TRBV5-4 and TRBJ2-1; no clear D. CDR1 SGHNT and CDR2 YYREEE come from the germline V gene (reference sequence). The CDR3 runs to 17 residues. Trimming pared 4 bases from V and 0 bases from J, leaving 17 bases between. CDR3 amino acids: CASSVASGRHSYNEQFF. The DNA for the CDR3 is TGTGCCAGCAGCGTTGCGAGTGGGCGACACTCCTACAATGAGCAGTTCTTC.

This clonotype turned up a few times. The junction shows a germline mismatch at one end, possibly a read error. CDR3 region: CGVQRGGGEQFF. The CDR3 DNA follows: TGCGGCGTCCAAAGGGGGGGAGGTGAGCAGTTCTTC. The chain couples TRBV29-1 to TRBJ2-1, with a possible D match to TRBD2 (7 bases). CDR1 and CDR2 from the germline V gene are SQVTM and ANQGSEA. This CDR3 is 12 amino acids long.

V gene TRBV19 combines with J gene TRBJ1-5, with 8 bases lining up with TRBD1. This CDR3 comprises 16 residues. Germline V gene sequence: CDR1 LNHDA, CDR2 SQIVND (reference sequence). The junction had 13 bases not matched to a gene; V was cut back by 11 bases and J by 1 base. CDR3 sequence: CAVSRLSGGSNQPQHF. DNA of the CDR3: TGTGCCGTCTCGCGATTGTCAGGGGGCAGCAATCAGCCCCAGCATTTT. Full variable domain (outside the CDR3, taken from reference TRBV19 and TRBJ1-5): DGGITQSPKYLFRKEGQNVTLSCEQNLNHDAMYWYRQDPGQGLRLIYYSQIVNDFQKGDIAEGYSVSREKKESFPLTVTSAQKNPTAFYLCAVSRLSGGSNQPQHFGDGTRLSIL.

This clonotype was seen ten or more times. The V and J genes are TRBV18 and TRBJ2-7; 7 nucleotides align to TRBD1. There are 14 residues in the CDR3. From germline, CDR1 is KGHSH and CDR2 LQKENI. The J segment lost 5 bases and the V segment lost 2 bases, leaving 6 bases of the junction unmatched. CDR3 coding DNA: TGTGCCAGCTCACCAGACAGGGCTTCCCACGAGCAGTACTTC. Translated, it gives CASSPDRASHEQYF.

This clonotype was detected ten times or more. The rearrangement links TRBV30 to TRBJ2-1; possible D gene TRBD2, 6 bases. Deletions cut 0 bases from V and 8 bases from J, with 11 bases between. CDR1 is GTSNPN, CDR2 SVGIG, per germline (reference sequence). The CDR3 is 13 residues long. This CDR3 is CAWSVGGNDEQFF. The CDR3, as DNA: TGTGCCTGGAGTGTAGGCGGGAACGATGAGCAGTTCTTC.

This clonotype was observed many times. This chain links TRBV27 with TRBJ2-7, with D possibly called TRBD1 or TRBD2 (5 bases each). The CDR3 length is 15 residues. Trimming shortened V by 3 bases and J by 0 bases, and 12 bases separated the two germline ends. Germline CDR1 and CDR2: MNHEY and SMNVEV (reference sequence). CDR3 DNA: TGTGCCAGCAGTTTTCGTGGGGGAAGCTCCTACGAGCAGTACTTC. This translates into CASSFRGGSSYEQYF.

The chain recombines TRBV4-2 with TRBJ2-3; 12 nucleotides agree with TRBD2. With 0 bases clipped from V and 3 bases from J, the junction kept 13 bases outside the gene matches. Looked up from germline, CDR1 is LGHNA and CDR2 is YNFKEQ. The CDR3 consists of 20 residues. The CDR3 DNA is TGTGCCAGCAGCCAAGATCGAGCTCGGACTAGCGGGGCGGTAACAGATACGCAGTATTTT. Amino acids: CASSQDRARTSGAVTDTQYF.

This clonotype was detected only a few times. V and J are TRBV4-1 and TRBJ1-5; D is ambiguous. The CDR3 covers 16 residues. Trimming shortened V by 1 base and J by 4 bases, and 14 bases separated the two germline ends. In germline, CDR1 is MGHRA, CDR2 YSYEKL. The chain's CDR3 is CASSQVFGRGNQPQHF. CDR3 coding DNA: TGCGCCAGCAGCCAAGTTTTTGGGAGAGGGAATCAGCCCCAGCATTTT.

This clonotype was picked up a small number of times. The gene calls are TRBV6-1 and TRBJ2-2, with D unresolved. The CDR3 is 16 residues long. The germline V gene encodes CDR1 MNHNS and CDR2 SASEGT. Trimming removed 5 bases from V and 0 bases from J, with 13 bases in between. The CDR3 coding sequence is TGTGCCAGCAGTCCTAATCCTCGGACGAACACCGGGGAGCTGTTTTTT. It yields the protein CASSPNPRTNTGELFF.

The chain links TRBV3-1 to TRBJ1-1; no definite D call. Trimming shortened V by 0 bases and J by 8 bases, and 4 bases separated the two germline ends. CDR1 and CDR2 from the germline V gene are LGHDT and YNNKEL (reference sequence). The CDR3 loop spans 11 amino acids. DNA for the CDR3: TGTGCCAGCAGCCAAGAACGGGAAGCTTTCTTT. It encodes CASSQEREAFF. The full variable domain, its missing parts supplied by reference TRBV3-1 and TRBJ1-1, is DTAVSQTPKYLVTQMGNDKSIKCEQNLGHDTMYWYKQDSKKFLKIMFSYNNKELIINETVPNRFSPKSPDKAHLNLHINSLELGDSAVYFCASSQEREAFFGQGTRLTVV.

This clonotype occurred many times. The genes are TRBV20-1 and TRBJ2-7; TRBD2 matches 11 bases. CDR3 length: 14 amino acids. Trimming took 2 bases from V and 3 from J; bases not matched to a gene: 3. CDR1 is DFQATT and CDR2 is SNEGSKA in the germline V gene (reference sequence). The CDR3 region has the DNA TGCAGTGCTAGAACCACTAGCGGGAGCTACGAGCAGTACTTC. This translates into CSARTTSGSYEQYF.

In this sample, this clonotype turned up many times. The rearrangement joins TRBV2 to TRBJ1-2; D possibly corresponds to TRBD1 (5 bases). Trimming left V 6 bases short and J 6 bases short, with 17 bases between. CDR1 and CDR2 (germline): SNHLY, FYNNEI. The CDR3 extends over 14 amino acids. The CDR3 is CASSPQGGLNGYTF. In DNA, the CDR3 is TGTGCCAGCAGCCCTCAGGGAGGTTTGAATGGCTACACCTTC.

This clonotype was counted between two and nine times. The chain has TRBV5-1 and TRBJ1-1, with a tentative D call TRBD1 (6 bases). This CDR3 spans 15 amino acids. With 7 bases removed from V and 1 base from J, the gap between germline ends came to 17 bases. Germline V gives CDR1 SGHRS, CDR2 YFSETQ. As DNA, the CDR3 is TGCGCCAGCCAATTGGGCCCGGACAGGAACACTGAAGCTTTCTTT. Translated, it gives CASQLGPDRNTEAFF.

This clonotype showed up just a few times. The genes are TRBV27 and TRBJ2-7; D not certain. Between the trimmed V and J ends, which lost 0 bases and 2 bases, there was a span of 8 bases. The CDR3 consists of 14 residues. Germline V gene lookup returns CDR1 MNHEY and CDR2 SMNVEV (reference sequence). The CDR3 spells CASSLSPGPYEQYF. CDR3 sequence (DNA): TGTGCCAGCAGTTTATCGCCCGGACCCTACGAGCAGTACTTC.